The 14 T cell receptor beta chains in this list originate from one sample, sequenced in a study of cytomegalovirus exposure and HLA in healthy donors (dated by TCRdb to about 2017). The library was made by the immunoSEQ multiplex PCR assay. For the multiplex PCR, a mixture combining 60 forward primers for TCR Vbeta segments and 13 reverse primers for TCR Jbeta segments was used. Held by TCRdb, this immuneACCESS table contains in-frame sequences only and omits some clones. Under half of the omission traces to an unresolved V gene where checked; the cause of the rest is unknown. Counted in this sample were over 150,000 clones; 65% to 75% of them appeared once. The ten largest clones capture approximately 2.3% of the sample. The specimen was PBMCs. Source of these receptors: a man aged 25 to 40 in good health and CMV-seronegative.

This chain joins TRBV6-5 and TRBJ2-7, with D possibly TRBD1 on 6 matching bases. In germline, CDR1 is MNHEY, CDR2 SVGAGI. This CDR3 has 16 amino acids. Trimming stripped 0 bases from V and 0 bases from J, with 12 bases between. CDR3 amino acids: CASSYSMGDISYEQYF. CDR3 DNA sequence: TGTGCCAGCAGTTACTCGATGGGGGACATCTCCTACGAGCAGTACTTC.

This clone was seen just once. This chain connects TRBV11-2 to TRBJ2-7, with 15 bases identical to TRBD2. V lost 3 bases, J lost 4 bases, and 4 bases stayed unmatched. Looked up from germline, CDR1 is SGHAT and CDR2 is FQNNGV. The CDR3 consists of 16 residues. CDR3 sequence reads: CASSFRTSGGAYEQYF. The CDR3 DNA sequence: TGTGCCAGCAGCTTCCGGACTAGCGGGGGGGCTTACGAGCAGTACTTC. The entire variable domain, with the rest obtained from reference TRBV11-2 and TRBJ2-7, is as follows: EAGVAQSPRYKIIEKRQSVAFWCNPISGHATLYWYQQILGQGPKLLIQFQNNGVVDDSQLPKDRFSAERLKGVDSTLKIQPAKLEDSAVYLCASSFRTSGGAYEQYFGPGTRLTVT.

The chain joins TRBV7-7 to TRBJ1-5, with 8 bases aligning to TRBD1. The CDR3 sequence is 14 residues long. Trimming at V came to 1 base and at J to 7 bases, leaving 3 bases not matched to a gene. The germline gives CDR1 SSHAT, CDR2 FNYEAQ (reference sequence). The DNA of the CDR3 is TGTGCCAGCAGCTTAGGCAGGGGGCAACAGCCCCAGCATTTT. Protein: CASSLGRGQQPQHF.

The V and J genes are TRBV7-8 and TRBJ1-5, with 8 bases lining up with TRBD1. The CDR3 has 18 residues. Trimming cost V 2 bases and J 4 bases; bases outside gene matches: 13. Germline V gives CDR1 SGHVS, CDR2 FQNEAQ. The CDR3, as DNA: TGTGCCAGCAGCTTATTGGGGGGCCGGACAGGGAGTAATCAGCCCCAGCATTTT. It yields the protein CASSLLGGRTGSNQPQHF.

The V call is TRBV28, the J call TRBJ1-1, with D perhaps matching TRBD1 (6 bases). V was trimmed by 5 bases and J by 1 base, leaving 8 bases between them. The CDR3 runs to 13 residues. Germline V gene sequence: CDR1 MDHEN, CDR2 SYDVKM. The CDR3 sequence is CASSEGGNTEAFF. CDR3 DNA sequence: TGTGCCAGCAGTGAAGGGGGGAACACTGAAGCTTTCTTT.

A single count supports this clone. This chain uses TRBV2 with TRBJ1-4; TRBD1 agrees at 8 bases. V shed 3 bases and J 4 bases; nucleotides not matched to a gene: 13. The CDR3 extends over 18 amino acids. Per germline, CDR1 SNHLY and CDR2 FYNNEI. The CDR3 DNA follows: TGTGCCAGCAGTGAGCGGCAGGGGGCGCTTCTGGTTAATGAAAAACTGTTTTTT. Amino acid sequence: CASSERQGALLVNEKLFF.

The rearrangement uses TRBV4-3 and TRBJ1-1; no reliable D call. CDR3 length: 14 amino acids. The germline V and J ends were trimmed by 4 bases and 1 base, with 10 bases remaining between them. The germline V gene has CDR1 LGHNA and CDR2 YSLEER. The CDR3 reads CASSPSPGNTEAFF. The CDR3 nucleotides are TGCGCCAGCAGCCCTTCCCCAGGGAACACTGAAGCTTTCTTT.

The chain couples TRBV2 to TRBJ1-2; D is possibly TRBD1 (6 bases). The germline V and J ends were trimmed by 3 bases and 7 bases, with 12 bases remaining between them. The V gene's germline CDR1 is SNHLY and CDR2 FYNNEI. This CDR3 is 13 amino acids long. The CDR3 loop is CASSDGGAGGYTF. The CDR3 nucleotides are TGTGCCAGCAGTGACGGGGGGGCGGGTGGCTACACCTTC. Complete variable domain (other parts from reference TRBV2 and TRBJ1-2): EPEVTQTPSHQVTQMGQEVILRCVPISNHLYFYWYRQILGQKVEFLVSFYNNEISEKSEIFDDQFSVERPDGSNFTLKIRSTKLEDSAMYFCASSDGGAGGYTFGSGTRLTVV.

The V and J genes are TRBV7-3 and TRBJ2-5, with TRBD2 matching over 7 bases. Germline CDR1 SGHTA, CDR2 FQGTGA. The CDR3 has 14 amino acids. Trimming at V came to 8 bases and at J to 5 bases, leaving 11 bases not matched to a gene. The CDR3 region has the DNA TGTGCCAGCTTCTCTTGGGACGGGGGGGAGACCCAGTACTTC. This encodes CASFSWDGGETQYF. Using reference TRBV7-3 and TRBJ2-5 for the parts outside the CDR3, the full variable domain is GAGVSQTPSNKVTEKGKYVELRCDPISGHTALYWYRQSLGQGPEFLIYFQGTGAADDSGLPNDRFFAVRPEGSVSTLKIQRTERGDSAVYLCASFSWDGGETQYFGPGTRLLVL.

This clone was detected once. The J gene is TRBJ1-1, the V gene TRBV29-1; possibly TRBD1 for D (6 bases). Germline CDR1 SQVTM, CDR2 ANQGSEA. Trimming stripped 6 bases from V and 3 bases from J, with 14 bases between. The CDR3 has 13 residues. The CDR3 nucleotides are TGCAGCGTACTAGCGACAGGTTACACTGAAGCTTTCTTT. This sequence encodes CSVLATGYTEAFF.

This clone has just a few counts. The chain combines TRBV4-3 with TRBJ2-7; D remains ambiguous. The CDR3 totals 15 residues. The V and J ends lost 5 bases and 3 bases respectively, with 17 bases between them. Germline CDR1 LGHNA, CDR2 YSLEER. The CDR3 loop reads CASSTRVSAVYEQYF. CDR3 nucleotide sequence: TGCGCCAGCAGCACTCGAGTGTCTGCCGTCTACGAGCAGTACTTC.

The chain combines TRBV11-3 with TRBJ2-1; a possible D gene is TRBD2 (6 bases). V lost 5 bases and J 10 bases, leaving 9 bases between the germline ends. Germline CDR1 and CDR2: SGHNT and YENEEA. The CDR3 sequence is 11 residues long. In DNA form, the CDR3 reads TGTGCCAGCAGCCTGGGGAGGGAGCAGTTCTTC. Translated, it gives CASSLGREQFF.

This chain connects TRBV4-2 to TRBJ1-2, with D hard to call. The CDR3 contains 13 residues. Germline CDR1 and CDR2: LGHNA and YNFKEQ. V was cut by 0 bases and J by 4 bases, with 6 bases left in between. The CDR3 reads CASSQDSSYGYTF. The CDR3 nucleotides are TGTGCCAGCAGCCAAGACAGTTCCTATGGCTACACCTTC.

This clone was detected only a few times. In DNA, the CDR3 is TGTGCCAGCAGCTTGGCCAGGCCAGATACGCAGTATTTT. It yields the protein CASSLARPDTQYF. The chain is built from TRBV5-4 and TRBJ2-3; D is unresolved. The CDR3 contains 13 residues. Trimming left V 0 bases short and J 4 bases short, with 6 bases between. The germline CDR1 and CDR2 sequences are SGHNT and YYREEE (reference sequence).